This is a list of T cell receptor beta chains from one sample in a study of shared clonotypes between healthy human individuals. Repertoires were generated with immunoSEQ multiplex PCR, while TCRdb's copy carries only in-frame clones and drops some. Here the sample spans around 2.5 million clones, more than 85% being singletons. The sample consisted of naive CD4+ T cells from PBMCs. These receptor sequences come from a man between 18 and 29 years old in good health. Some clones in this sample may be carry-over from other donors' samples. Each CDR3 is given with its conserved first and last residue. Fields, in order: CDR3 protein, CDR3 DNA, J gene, clone size, D gene, V gene. The D gene is left open where the match is weak. The size field is filled for only some rows; it gives once, few, many or a size class.

CDR3: CASRASEGASGYTF; DNA: TGTGCCAGCAGGGCTAGTGAGGGGGCGAGTGGCTACACCTTC; J: TRBJ1-2; size: NA; D: TRBD1; V: TRBV11-3
CDR3: CASSPRGAGVLAKNIQYF; DNA: TGTGCCAGCAGCCCAAGGGGAGCGGGAGTACTAGCCAAAAACATTCAGTACTTC; J: TRBJ2-4; size: NA; D: TRBD2; V: TRBV14
CDR3: CASSLTGLAGRVYNEQFF; DNA: TGTGCCAGCAGCTTAACCGGCTTAGCGGGTCGGGTCTACAATGAGCAGTTCTTC; J: TRBJ2-1; size: NA; D: TRBD2; V: TRBV11-2
CDR3: CASSLEARDYSGANVLTF; DNA: TGTGCCAGCAGCTTAGAGGCCAGGGATTACTCTGGGGCCAACGTCCTGACTTTC; J: TRBJ2-6; size: once; D: NA; V: TRBV7-9
CDR3: CASSLDRYSPLHF; DNA: TGTGCCAGCAGTTTGGATCGTTATTCACCCCTCCACTTT; J: TRBJ1-6; size: NA; D: NA; V: TRBV27
CDR3: CASSISTTGELFF; DNA: TGTGCCAGTAGTATTAGTACCACCGGGGAGCTGTTTTTT; J: TRBJ2-2; size: NA; D: NA; V: TRBV19
CDR3: CAWSVRLAPTADTQYF; DNA: TGTGCCTGGAGTGTCCGACTAGCCCCTACCGCAGATACGCAGTATTTT; J: TRBJ2-3; size: NA; D: TRBD2; V: TRBV30
CDR3: CASSQESGDTQYF; DNA: TGTGCCAGCAGCCAAGAGAGTGGGGATACGCAGTATTTT; J: TRBJ2-3; size: once; D: NA; V: TRBV4-2
CDR3: CASSFTAYNEQFF; DNA: TGTGCCAGCAGCTTCACGGCCTACAATGAGCAGTTCTTC; J: TRBJ2-1; size: once; D: NA; V: TRBV7-9
CDR3: CAWSEQGSTNEKLFF; DNA: TGTGCCTGGAGTGAACAGGGTTCAACTAATGAAAAACTGTTTTTT; J: TRBJ1-4; size: NA; D: NA; V: TRBV30
CDR3: CASSYTEMNTEAFF; DNA: TGTGCCAGCAGTTACACGGAAATGAACACTGAAGCTTTCTTT; J: TRBJ1-1; size: once; D: NA; V: TRBV6-6
CDR3: CASSLVGQTSGFYEQYF; DNA: TGTGCCAGCAGTTTAGTTGGCCAGACTAGCGGGTTTTACGAGCAGTACTTC; J: TRBJ2-7; size: once; D: TRBD2; V: TRBV28
CDR3: CASSQDLETQYF; DNA: TGCGCCAGCAGCCAAGACCTGGAGACCCAGTACTTC; J: TRBJ2-5; size: once; D: NA; V: TRBV4-3
CDR3: CASSQPQGYTEAFF; DNA: TGTGCCAGCAGCCAACCGCAGGGTTACACTGAAGCTTTCTTT; J: TRBJ1-1; size: NA; D: NA; V: TRBV6-6
CDR3: CATSRGLSKNYNEQFF; DNA: TGTGCCACCAGCAGAGGTCTATCTAAGAACTACAATGAGCAGTTCTTC; J: TRBJ2-1; size: NA; D: NA; V: TRBV15
CDR3: CAISERTGGSTEAFF; DNA: TGTGCCATCAGTGAGCGGACAGGGGGAAGCACTGAAGCTTTCTTT; J: TRBJ1-1; size: NA; D: TRBD1; V: TRBV10-3
CDR3: CASSLGDGWNTEAFF; DNA: TGTGCCAGCAGTTTGGGGGATGGGTGGAACACTGAAGCTTTCTTT; J: TRBJ1-1; size: NA; D: NA; V: TRBV28
CDR3: CASSTQGAPYNEQFF; DNA: TGTGCCAGCAGCACCCAGGGGGCCCCCTACAATGAGCAGTTCTTC; J: TRBJ2-1; size: NA; D: TRBD1; V: TRBV7-3
CDR3: CASSRRVNTGELFF; DNA: TGTGCCAGCAGCCGAAGGGTGAACACCGGGGAGCTGTTTTTT; J: TRBJ2-2; size: NA; D: NA; V: TRBV7-3
CDR3: CASSLSGGNTGELFF; DNA: TGTGCCAGCAGCTTGAGCGGGGGGAACACCGGGGAGCTGTTTTTT; J: TRBJ2-2; size: NA; D: TRBD2; V: TRBV11-3
CDR3: CATSSVAGQPQHF; DNA: TGTGCCACCAGCAGTGTTGCAGGTCAGCCCCAGCATTTT; J: TRBJ1-5; size: NA; D: NA; V: TRBV15
CDR3: CASSLPGGYTF; DNA: TGTGCCAGCAGCTTACCCGGTGGCTACACCTTC; J: TRBJ1-2; size: NA; D: NA; V: TRBV7-8
CDR3: CAYSNNPSYGYTF; DNA: TGTGCCTATTCCAATAATCCCAGCTATGGCTACACCTTC; J: TRBJ1-2; size: once; D: NA; V: TRBV30
CDR3: CASSSGRTGKLFF; DNA: TGTGCCAGCAGTTCGGGACGAACCGGAAAACTGTTTTTT; J: TRBJ1-4; size: NA; D: NA; V: TRBV28
CDR3: CASSALSGTISYEQYF; DNA: TGTGCCAGCAGCGCCCTCAGCGGGACTATCTCCTACGAGCAGTACTTC; J: TRBJ2-7; size: NA; D: TRBD2; V: TRBV7-8
CDR3: CASRDYNEQFF; DNA: TGTGCCAGTAGGGACTACAATGAGCAGTTCTTC; J: TRBJ2-1; size: NA; D: NA; V: TRBV2
CDR3: CASTRGEGTDTQYF; DNA: TGTGCCAGCACAAGGGGAGAGGGCACAGATACGCAGTATTTT; J: TRBJ2-3; size: NA; D: NA; V: TRBV2
CDR3: CASSEAGEAFF; DNA: TGTGCCAGCAGTGAAGCGGGAGAAGCTTTCTTT; J: TRBJ1-1; size: few; D: NA; V: TRBV2
CDR3: CASSLFIEAYEQYF; DNA: TGCGCCAGCAGCTTATTCATAGAGGCCTACGAGCAGTACTTC; J: TRBJ2-7; size: NA; D: NA; V: TRBV5-1
CDR3: CASSLAGQLSGYTF; DNA: TGTGCCAGCAGTTTGGCAGGTCAACTCTCTGGCTACACCTTC; J: TRBJ1-2; size: NA; D: NA; V: TRBV6-6
CDR3: CATSRVAGIQQETQYF; DNA: TGTGCCACCAGCAGAGTGGCGGGAATACAACAAGAGACCCAGTACTTC; J: TRBJ2-5; size: NA; D: NA; V: TRBV15
CDR3: CASSERGDRVHEQYF; DNA: TGCGCCAGCAGTGAGAGGGGGGACAGGGTCCACGAGCAGTACTTC; J: TRBJ2-7; size: NA; D: TRBD1; V: TRBV10-1
CDR3: CASSPPGNTEAFF; DNA: TGTGCCAGCAGCCCCCCGGGGAACACTGAAGCTTTCTTT; J: TRBJ1-1; size: NA; D: NA; V: TRBV2
CDR3: CASSQAAGNFDTQYF; DNA: TGTGCCAGCAGCCAAGCGGCCGGGAACTTTGATACGCAGTATTTT; J: TRBJ2-3; size: NA; D: NA; V: TRBV14
CDR3: CASTEGDSSFYNEQFF; DNA: TGTGCCAGCACTGAGGGGGATTCCTCCTTCTACAATGAGCAGTTCTTC; J: TRBJ2-1; size: NA; D: NA; V: TRBV7-2
CDR3: CASSPGYEQYF; DNA: TGTGCCAGCAGCCCAGGATACGAGCAGTACTTC; J: TRBJ2-7; size: NA; D: NA; V: TRBV11-2
CDR3: CASTVSVMSPRYNEQFF; DNA: TGTGCCAGCACAGTTTCGGTAATGTCTCCCCGATACAATGAGCAGTTCTTC; J: TRBJ2-1; size: once; D: NA; V: TRBV28
CDR3: CASSPQSTSGINEQFF; DNA: TGCGCCAGCAGCCCCCAGTCAACTAGCGGGATTAATGAGCAGTTCTTC; J: TRBJ2-1; size: once; D: TRBD2; V: TRBV5-1
CDR3: CASSRTGSANTGELFF; DNA: TGTGCCAGCAGTCGAACAGGGTCCGCGAACACCGGGGAGCTGTTTTTT; J: TRBJ2-2; size: NA; D: NA; V: TRBV2
CDR3: CASRGAGRTDTQYF; DNA: TGTGCCAGTAGGGGGGCGGGAAGAACAGATACGCAGTATTTT; J: TRBJ2-3; size: NA; D: NA; V: TRBV28
CDR3: CAWSVQTGTQETQYF; DNA: TGTGCCTGGAGTGTACAAACAGGAACTCAAGAGACCCAGTACTTC; J: TRBJ2-5; size: NA; D: NA; V: TRBV30
CDR3: CASSPQGQPNEQFF; DNA: TGTGCCAGCAGCCCGCAGGGACAACCCAATGAGCAGTTCTTC; J: TRBJ2-1; size: NA; D: NA; V: TRBV7-8
CDR3: CASSPGTANTEAFF; DNA: TGTGCCAGCAGCCCGGGGACGGCGAACACTGAAGCTTTCTTT; J: TRBJ1-1; size: once; D: NA; V: TRBV11-1
CDR3: CASSLGGDRSYNEQFF; DNA: TGTGCCAGCAGCTTAGGGGGGGACAGGAGTTACAATGAGCAGTTCTTC; J: TRBJ2-1; size: once; D: TRBD1; V: TRBV11-3